These 8 T cell receptor beta chains share one sample of origin, sequenced in a study of shared clonotypes between healthy human individuals. Assay used: immunoSEQ multiplex PCR; TCRdb lists only in-frame clones, some missing. The table has approximately 530,000 clones, roughly 95% seen once; the top ten hold under 0.065%. Material for sequencing was naive CD4+ T cells sorted from blood. Subset reported: CD45RA+ positively selected. The receptors originated from a woman aged 25 to 39 in good health.

On this clone: A junction end diverges from the germline sequence, so it may reflect a read error. The chain links TRBV28 to TRBJ2-6, with D possibly being TRBD1 (5 bases). The CDR3 has 18 residues. Germline V CDR1 and CDR2: MDHEN, SYDVKM. The CDR3 sequence is CASSLWGAAPSGANVLTF. The CDR3 DNA follows: TGTGCCAGCAGCTTATGGGGCGCAGCTCCTTCTGGGGCCAACGTCCTGACTTTC.

This clone has only a few counts. Other DNA sequences from this sample encode an identical CDR3 as well. The V call is TRBV30, the J call TRBJ1-5; D gene ambiguous. The V and J ends lost 0 bases and 5 bases respectively, with 8 bases between them. CDR3 size: 13 residues. The germline CDR1 and CDR2 sequences are GTSNPN and SVGIG (reference sequence). The CDR3 nucleotides are TGTGCCTGGAGTGTACAAGGAGATCAGCCCCAGCATTTT. The encoded protein is CAWSVQGDQPQHF.

The gene calls are TRBV10-1 and TRBJ2-7; 9 bases align to TRBD1. This CDR3 is 19 amino acids long. The V segment lost 8 bases and the J segment 3 bases; nucleotides outside the gene matches: 23. In germline, CDR1 is WNHNN, CDR2 SYGVQD (reference sequence). DNA of the CDR3: TGCGCCAGCTTTAGGCTTCCGGGACAGGGAATACGGGTGGACTACGAGCAGTACTTC. Translated: CASFRLPGQGIRVDYEQYF.

The chain employs TRBV28 and TRBJ2-3; 11 nucleotides line up with TRBD1. Losses at the gene ends were 4 bases for V and 6 bases for J; bases not matched to a gene: 6. Per germline, CDR1 MDHEN and CDR2 SYDVKM. The CDR3 is 15 residues long. The CDR3 DNA follows: TGTGCCAGCAGTTCCGGACAGGGGGCAGGGGATACGCAGTATTTT. Its translation: CASSSGQGAGDTQYF.

The rearrangement uses TRBV6-1 and TRBJ1-4, with D unclear. The CDR3 has 15 residues. Germline CDR1 is MNHNS and CDR2 is SASEGT. Trimming took 2 bases from V and 1 from J, leaving 8 bases between them. Here the CDR3 DNA reads TGTGCCAGCAGTGAATTTCAGTTAACTAATGAAAAACTGTTTTTT. As protein: CASSEFQLTNEKLFF.

The chain combines TRBV6-1 with TRBJ2-6; TRBD1 aligns across 7 bases. V was pared by 4 bases and J by 2 bases, with 2 bases of the junction left unmatched. The CDR3 is made up of 15 amino acids. CDR1 is MNHNS and CDR2 is SASEGT in the germline V gene. The DNA of the CDR3 is TGTGCCAGCAGTGTTGGGACAGCTGGGGCCAACGTCCTGACTTTC. This sequence encodes CASSVGTAGANVLTF.

Points on this clone: Compared with germline, one end of the junction differs, possibly owing to a read error. The chain carries TRBV18 and TRBJ1-1, with no clear D. There are 12 residues in the CDR3. CDR1 is KGHSH and CDR2 is LQKENI in the germline V gene. CDR3 nucleotides: TGTGCCAGCTCACCACCTAACAGTGAAGCTTTCTTT. This codes for CASSPPNSEAFF.

The chain is built from TRBV7-9 and TRBJ1-3; D is perhaps TRBD1 (5 bases). The CDR3 spans 18 residues. Germline CDR1 is SEHNR and CDR2 is FQNEAQ (reference sequence). Between the trimmed V and J ends, which lost 1 base and 3 bases, there was a span of 19 bases. DNA of the CDR3: TGTGCCAGCAGCTTAGTAGGGGAGGCTGACCCCCTTGGAAACACCATATATTTT. Amino acids: CASSLVGEADPLGNTIYF.